This TCR beta chain emerged from a study of T cell responses to AZD1222 COVID-19 vaccine. Assay: immunoSEQ multiplex PCR; the TCRdb copy retains only in-frame clones and omits some. This table has more than 50,000 clones, over 80% appearing once. Germline trimming cut 1 base from V and 8 bases from J; bases unmatched to any gene: 10. The CDR3 covers 15 residues. Germline CDR1 is GTSNPN and CDR2 is SVGIG (reference sequence). Study-level points and caveats: Donors, mostly white British, included more females; clonal diversity was possibly underestimated.

As concerns this clone: Its antigen is unidentified.

The sequences come from peripheral blood, collected 28 days after the second AZD1222 dose. V usage is TRBV30 and J usage is TRBJ1-1, with 10 bases matching TRBD1. The clonotype originates from an adult who received the AZD1222 COVID-19 vaccine. The CDR3 spells CAWSGGQGGRGEAFF. DNA of the CDR3: TGTGCCTGGAGTGGAGGACAGGGGGGCCGGGGGGAAGCTTTCTTT.